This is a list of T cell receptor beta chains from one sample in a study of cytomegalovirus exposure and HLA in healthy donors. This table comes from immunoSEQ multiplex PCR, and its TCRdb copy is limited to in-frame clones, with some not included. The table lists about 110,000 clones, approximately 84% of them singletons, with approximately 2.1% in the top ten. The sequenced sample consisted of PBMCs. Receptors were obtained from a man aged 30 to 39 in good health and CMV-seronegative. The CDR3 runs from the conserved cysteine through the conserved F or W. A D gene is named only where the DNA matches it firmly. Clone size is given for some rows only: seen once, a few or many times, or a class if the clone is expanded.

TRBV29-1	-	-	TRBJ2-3	TGCAGCGCCACTCCCGCGGACGGGGGTTCAGATACGCAGTATTTT	CSATPADGGSDTQYF
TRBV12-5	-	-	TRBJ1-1	TGTGCTAGTGGCCCTCGTCGGGATAAGAACACTGAAGCTTTCTTT	CASGPRRDKNTEAFF
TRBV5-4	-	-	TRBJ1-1	TGTGCCAGCAGCCTATCCACCGGGTGGGCTGAAGCTTTCTTT	CASSLSTGWAEAFF
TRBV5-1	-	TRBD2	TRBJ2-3	TGCGCCAGCAGCCTCCCAGCGGGGACGAGCACAGATACGCAGTATTTT	CASSLPAGTSTDTQYF
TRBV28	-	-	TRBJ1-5	TGTGCCAGCAGGGCGGGTACATGGCAGCCCCAGCATTTT	CASRAGTWQPQHF
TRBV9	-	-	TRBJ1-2	TGTGCCAGCAGCGTAGGGAGGGGAGATAACTATGGCTACACCTTC	CASSVGRGDNYGYTF
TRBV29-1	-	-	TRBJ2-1	TGCAGCGTTCTTCCCGGGGGCAATGAGCAGTTCTTC	CSVLPGGNEQFF
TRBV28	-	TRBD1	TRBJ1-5	TGTGCCACCGGACAGGGCCATAGCAATCAGCCCCAGCATTTT	CATGQGHSNQPQHF
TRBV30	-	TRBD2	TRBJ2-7	TGTGCCTGGGGGGATCTAGCGGGAGGCCGCGAGCAGTACTTC	CAWGDLAGGREQYF
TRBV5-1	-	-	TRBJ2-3	TGCGCCAGCAGCCCTGCCGGGAAAACAGATACGCAGTATTTT	CASSPAGKTDTQYF
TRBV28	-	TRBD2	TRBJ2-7	TGTGCCAGCAGTTTTGCGGGAGGCAAGTACTTC	CASSFAGGKYF
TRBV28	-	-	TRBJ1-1	TGTGCCAGCACTGGGAGCACTGAAGCTTTCTTT	CASTGSTEAFF
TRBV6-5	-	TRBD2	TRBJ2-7	TGTGCCAGCCGGAGGCAGCGGGAGTTCTACGAGCAGTACTTC	CASRRQREFYEQYF
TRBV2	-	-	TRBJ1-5	TGTGCCAGCAGTGAAGAGGAGGGTGGAAATCAGCCCCAGCATTTT	CASSEEEGGNQPQHF
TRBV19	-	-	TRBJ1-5	TGTGCCAGTAGTATCTCTAGCAATCAGCCCCAGCATTTT	CASSISSNQPQHF
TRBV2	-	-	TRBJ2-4	TGTGCCAGCAGTCCCACTCGGAGTAGGAAAAACATTCAGTACTTC	CASSPTRSRKNIQYF
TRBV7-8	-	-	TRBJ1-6	TGTGCCAGCAGCTTTCGGGCAGGGGTATTCTCACCCCTCCACTTT	CASSFRAGVFSPLHF
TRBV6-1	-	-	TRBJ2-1	TGTGCCAGCAGTGAAGCCGACAGGCGGCAGTTCTTC	CASSEADRRQFF
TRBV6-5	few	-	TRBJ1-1	TGTGCCAGCAGCCGACACCACACTGAAGCTTTCTTT	CASSRHHTEAFF
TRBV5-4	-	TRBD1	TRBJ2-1	TGTGCCAGCAGCGCGCGGGACAGGGGATACAATGAGCAGTTCTTC	CASSARDRGYNEQFF
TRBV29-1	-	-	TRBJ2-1	TGCAGCGTTGAGTTTAGGAGAGATGAGCAGTTCTTC	CSVEFRRDEQFF
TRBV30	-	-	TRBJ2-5	TGTGCCTGGAGTGTAAACTTGCAAGAGACCCAGTACTTC	CAWSVNLQETQYF
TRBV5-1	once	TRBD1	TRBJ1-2	TGCGCCAGCAGCTTTGGGACAGCTAACTATGGCTACACCTTC	CASSFGTANYGYTF
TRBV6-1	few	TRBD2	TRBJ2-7	TGTGCCAGCAAACTAGCGGGGACCTACGAGCAGTACTTC	CASKLAGTYEQYF